This T cell receptor beta chain is drawn from a study of PD-1 blockade in classical Hodgkin lymphoma. Comments on this clone: Antigen specificity is unknown.

CDR3 length equals 17 residues. The germline gives CDR1 SGHRS, CDR2 YFSETQ. The V gene end was trimmed by 4 bases and the J gene end by 3 bases; junction bases not matched to a gene: 11. Method: immunoSEQ multiplex PCR; TCRdb's copy keeps in-frame clones and lacks some. The profile covers 60,000 to 75,000 clones, with roughly nine tenths appearing a single time and 9% to 10% taken by the ten largest. All patients experienced relapse after autologous stem cell transplantation, and brentuximab vedotin exposure was variable. Study findings and constraints: Complete responders started with a diversity level that resembled newly diagnosed patients at baseline.

The receptor comes from a human donor with classical Hodgkin lymphoma. The chain has TRBV5-1 and TRBJ2-5; 11 bases agree with TRBD1. The sample was peripheral blood mononuclear cells (PBMCs), taken at baseline. The CDR3 DNA reads as TGCGCCAGCAGCCCCGGGACAGGGGGTTACGCTAAAGAGACCCAGTACTTC. Translated: CASSPGTGGYAKETQYF.